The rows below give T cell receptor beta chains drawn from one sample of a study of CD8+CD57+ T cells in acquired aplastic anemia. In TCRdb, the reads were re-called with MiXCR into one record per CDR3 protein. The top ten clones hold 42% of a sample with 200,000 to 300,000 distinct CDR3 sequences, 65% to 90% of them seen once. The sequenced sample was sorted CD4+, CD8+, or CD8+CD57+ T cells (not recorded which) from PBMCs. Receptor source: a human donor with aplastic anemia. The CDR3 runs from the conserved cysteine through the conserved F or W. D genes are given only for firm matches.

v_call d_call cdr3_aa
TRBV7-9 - CASSRVQRTLNDQFF
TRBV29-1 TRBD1 CSVGRTGEEAFF
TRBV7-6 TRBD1 CASSLGQGAVEQFF
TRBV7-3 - CASSLDVGPDTEDFF
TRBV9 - CASSLGEGGYQPPLHF
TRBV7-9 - CASSLGRNSPLHF
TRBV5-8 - CASSLYLAGNTEAFF
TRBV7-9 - CANRLEVTGNTEAFF
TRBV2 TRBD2 CASSVAGIDEQFF
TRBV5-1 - CASSSRDGGLELFF
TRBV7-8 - CASSLAGAPEAQYF
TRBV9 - CASGDAGNILYF
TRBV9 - CASSGMGGWDKEAFF
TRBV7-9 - CASSLAGSTYEPYYF
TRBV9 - CASGPNDKGLEASF
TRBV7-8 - CASSLARGRDVQGYTF